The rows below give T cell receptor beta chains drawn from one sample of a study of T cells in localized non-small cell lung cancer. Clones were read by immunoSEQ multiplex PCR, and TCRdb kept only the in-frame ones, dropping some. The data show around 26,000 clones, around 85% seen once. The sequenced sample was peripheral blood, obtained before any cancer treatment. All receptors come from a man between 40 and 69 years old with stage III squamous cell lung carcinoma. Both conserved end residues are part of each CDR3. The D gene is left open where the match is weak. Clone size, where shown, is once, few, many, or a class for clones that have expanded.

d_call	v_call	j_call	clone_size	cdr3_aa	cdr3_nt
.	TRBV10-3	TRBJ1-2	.	CAISEPLSRVGYGYTF	TGTGCCATCAGTGAGCCTCTGTCCAGGGTAGGCTATGGCTACACCTTC
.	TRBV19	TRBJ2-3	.	CASSIRGSISPDTQYF	TGTGCCAGTAGTATCCGCGGTAGCATAAGCCCAGATACGCAGTATTTT
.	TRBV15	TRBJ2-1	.	CATKGGTSLDDEQFF	TGTGCCACAAAAGGTGGGACATCTTTAGACGATGAGCAGTTCTTC
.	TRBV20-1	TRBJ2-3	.	CSASTDTQYF	TGCAGTGCTAGCACAGATACGCAGTATTTT
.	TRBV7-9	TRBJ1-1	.	CASSLGRRAENTEAFF	TGTGCCAGCAGCTTAGGAAGGCGGGCGGAGAACACTGAAGCTTTCTTT
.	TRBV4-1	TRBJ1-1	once	CASRWGSTEAFF	TGCGCCAGCAGGTGGGGGAGCACTGAAGCTTTCTTT
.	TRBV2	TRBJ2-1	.	CASRDTRTYNEQFF	TGTGCCAGCAGGGATACCAGGACATACAATGAGCAGTTCTTC
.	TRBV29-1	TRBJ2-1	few	CSAGTNEQFF	TGCAGCGCCGGAACCAATGAGCAGTTCTTC
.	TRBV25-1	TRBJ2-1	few	CASSDFDSLVF	TGTGCCAGCAGTGACTTCGACAGTCTAGTCTTC
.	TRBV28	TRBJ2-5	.	CACRDSLYQETQYF	TGTGCCTGCCGGGACTCCCTGTACCAAGAGACCCAGTACTTC
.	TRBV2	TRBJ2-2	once	CASTGSPVNTGELFF	TGTGCCAGCACGGGTTCTCCAGTGAACACCGGGGAGCTGTTTTTT
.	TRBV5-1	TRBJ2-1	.	CASSFAGNEQFF	TGCGCCAGCAGCTTTGCGGGCAATGAGCAGTTCTTC
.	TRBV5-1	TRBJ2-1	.	CASSLEGRTSYNEQFF	TGCGCCAGCAGCTTGGAAGGGAGGACCTCCTACAATGAGCAGTTCTTC
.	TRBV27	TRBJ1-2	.	CASSPAAPANYGYTF	TGTGCCAGCAGTCCCGCGGCCCCAGCTAACTATGGCTACACCTTC
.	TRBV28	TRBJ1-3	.	CASSFPTGFSGNTIYF	TGTGCCAGCAGCTTCCCGACAGGTTTCTCTGGAAACACCATATATTTT
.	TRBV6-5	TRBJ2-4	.	CASSGKGGNIQYF	TGTGCCAGCAGTGGAAAAGGGGGAAACATTCAGTACTTC
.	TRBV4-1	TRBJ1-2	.	CASSQGDTGTYGYTF	TGCGCCAGCAGCCAAGGGGACACAGGTACCTATGGCTACACCTTC
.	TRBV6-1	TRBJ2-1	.	CASTGGVVYNEQFF	TGTGCCAGCACGGGGGGCGTCGTTTACAATGAGCAGTTCTTC
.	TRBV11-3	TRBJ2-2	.	CASSFSGTGELFF	TGTGCCAGCAGCTTTTCAGGGACCGGGGAGCTGTTTTTT
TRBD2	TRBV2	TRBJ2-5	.	CASTPPSGDQETQYF	TGTGCCAGCACCCCTCCTAGCGGGGACCAAGAGACCCAGTACTTC
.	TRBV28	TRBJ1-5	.	CASTRQVNQPQHF	TGTGCCAGCACCCGACAGGTTAATCAGCCCCAGCATTTT
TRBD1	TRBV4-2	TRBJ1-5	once	CASSQVDRGPDQPQHF	TGTGCCAGCAGCCAAGTCGACAGGGGCCCCGATCAGCCCCAGCATTTT
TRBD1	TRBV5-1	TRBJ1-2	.	CASSPEGQSHGYTF	TGCGCCAGCAGCCCGGAGGGACAGAGTCATGGCTACACCTTC
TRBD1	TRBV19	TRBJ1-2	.	CASSLGETGGAAEGYTF	TGTGCCAGTAGTTTAGGAGAGACAGGGGGCGCGGCGGAGGGCTACACCTTC
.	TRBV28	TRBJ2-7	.	CASSFFQTGTYEQYF	TGTGCCAGCAGTTTCTTCCAGACAGGGACTTACGAGCAGTACTTC
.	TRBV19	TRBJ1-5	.	CASSATGNQPQHF	TGTGCCAGTAGTGCGACAGGTAATCAGCCCCAGCATTTT
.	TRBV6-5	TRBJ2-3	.	CASSYSRVPITQYF	TGTGCCAGCAGTTACTCGCGCGTCCCTATTACGCAGTATTTT
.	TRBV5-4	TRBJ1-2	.	CASSELTGLYGYTF	TGTGCCAGCAGCGAATTAACAGGCCTCTATGGCTACACCTTC
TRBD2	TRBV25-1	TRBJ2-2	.	CASSEFGRVRDTGELFF	TGTGCCAGCAGTGAATTCGGGAGGGTAAGGGACACCGGGGAGCTGTTTTTT
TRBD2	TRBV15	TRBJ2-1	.	CATSRDLAGSGNEQFF	TGTGCCACCAGCAGGGATCTAGCGGGGTCTGGCAATGAGCAGTTCTTC
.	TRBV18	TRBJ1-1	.	CASSPHKGTEAFF	TGTGCCAGCTCACCACATAAGGGTACTGAAGCTTTCTTT
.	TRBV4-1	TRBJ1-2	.	CASSQDRGRGLYGYTF	TGCGCCAGCAGCCAAGATCGGGGCAGGGGACTCTATGGCTACACCTTC
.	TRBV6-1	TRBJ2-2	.	CASRTSGDRELFF	TGTGCCAGCAGAACCTCAGGGGATAGGGAGCTGTTTTTT
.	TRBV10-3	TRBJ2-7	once	CAISDSGQTEQYF	TGTGCCATCAGTGATTCAGGACAGACCGAGCAGTACTTC
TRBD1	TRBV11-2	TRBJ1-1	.	CASSYNRGLNTEAFF	TGTGCCAGCAGCTATAACAGGGGTCTGAACACTGAAGCTTTCTTT
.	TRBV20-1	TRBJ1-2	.	CSAYGGEGYTF	TGCAGTGCTTATGGGGGGGAGGGCTACACCTTC
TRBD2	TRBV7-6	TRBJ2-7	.	CASSLAGLSGSYEQYF	TGTGCCAGCAGCTTAGCGGGACTTAGCGGGAGCTACGAGCAGTACTTC
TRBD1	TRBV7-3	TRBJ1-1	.	CASSPGETGGDGAFF	TGTGCCAGCAGCCCGGGGGAAACAGGGGGCGATGGGGCTTTCTTT
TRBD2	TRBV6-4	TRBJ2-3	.	CASSPSGGSTDTQYF	TGTGCCAGCAGTCCCTCGGGGGGGAGCACAGATACGCAGTATTTT
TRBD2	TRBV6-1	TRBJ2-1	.	CASRRGEIRDNEQFF	TGTGCCAGCAGACGGGGGGAAATCCGAGACAATGAGCAGTTCTTC
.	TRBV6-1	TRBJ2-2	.	CASSEGWGGQNTGELFF	TGTGCCAGCAGTGAAGGGTGGGGGGGCCAGAACACCGGGGAGCTGTTTTTT